The clone carrying this T cell receptor beta chain was counted only a few times. Preparation of the TCRbeta library was carried out with unique molecular identifiers. TCRdb analysed the PCR reads with MiXCR anew, one entry per CDR3 protein. Altogether around 340,000 distinct CDR3 sequences are present, more than 10% being singletons, with the ten largest covering approximately 4.3%. CDR3 length equals 16 residues. Germline-derived CDR1 and CDR2 are MDHEN and SYDVKM. Trimming removed 6 bases at V and 2 bases at J, with 16 bases between. This entry is derived from a study of T-cell reconstitution after alpha-beta-depleted transplantation in children.

Specimen: PBMCs, collected from the stem cell graft. The chain links TRBV28 to TRBJ2-2; D is undetermined. The TCR comes from a human donor who donated a stem cell graft to a child with Fanconi anemia. The CDR3 DNA reads TGTGCCAGCAGGGTAGACCGATTCTTCAACACCGGGGAGCTGTTTTTT. Its protein product is CASRVDRFFNTGELFF.